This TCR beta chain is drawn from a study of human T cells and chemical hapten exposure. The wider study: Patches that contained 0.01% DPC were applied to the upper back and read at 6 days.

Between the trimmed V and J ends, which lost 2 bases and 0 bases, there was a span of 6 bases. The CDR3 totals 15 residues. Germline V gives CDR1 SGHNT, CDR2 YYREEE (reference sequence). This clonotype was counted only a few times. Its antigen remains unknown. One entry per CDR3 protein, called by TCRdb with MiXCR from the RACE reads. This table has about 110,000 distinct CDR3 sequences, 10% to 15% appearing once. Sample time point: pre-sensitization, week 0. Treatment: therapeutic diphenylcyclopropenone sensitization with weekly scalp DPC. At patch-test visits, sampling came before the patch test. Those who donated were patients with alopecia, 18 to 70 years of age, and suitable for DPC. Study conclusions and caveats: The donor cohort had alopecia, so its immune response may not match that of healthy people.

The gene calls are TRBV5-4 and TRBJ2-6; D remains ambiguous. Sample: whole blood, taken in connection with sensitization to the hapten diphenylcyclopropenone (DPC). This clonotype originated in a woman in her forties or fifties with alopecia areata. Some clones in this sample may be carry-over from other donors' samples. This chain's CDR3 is CASSFLSSGANVLTF. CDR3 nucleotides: TGTGCCAGCAGCTTTCTATCCTCTGGGGCCAACGTCCTGACTTTC.